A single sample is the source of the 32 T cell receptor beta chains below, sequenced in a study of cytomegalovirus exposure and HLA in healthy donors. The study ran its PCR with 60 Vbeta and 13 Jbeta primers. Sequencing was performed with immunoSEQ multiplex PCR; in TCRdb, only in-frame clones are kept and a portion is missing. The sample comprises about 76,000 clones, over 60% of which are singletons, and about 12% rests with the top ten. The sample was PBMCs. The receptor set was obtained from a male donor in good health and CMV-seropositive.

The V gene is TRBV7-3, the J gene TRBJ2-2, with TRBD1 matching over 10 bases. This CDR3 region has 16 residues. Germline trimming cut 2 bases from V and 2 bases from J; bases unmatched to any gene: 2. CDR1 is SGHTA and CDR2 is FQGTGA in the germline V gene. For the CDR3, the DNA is TGTGCCAGCAGCTTAGGGACAGGGGCAAACACCGGGGAGCTGTTTTTT. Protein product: CASSLGTGANTGELFF.

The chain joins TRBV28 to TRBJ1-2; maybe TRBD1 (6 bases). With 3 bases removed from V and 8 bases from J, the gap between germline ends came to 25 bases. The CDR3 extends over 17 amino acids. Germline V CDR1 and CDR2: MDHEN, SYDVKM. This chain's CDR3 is CASSFSYGDGGRVGYTF. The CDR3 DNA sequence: TGTGCCAGCAGTTTTTCATACGGTGATGGGGGCAGGGTCGGCTACACCTTC.

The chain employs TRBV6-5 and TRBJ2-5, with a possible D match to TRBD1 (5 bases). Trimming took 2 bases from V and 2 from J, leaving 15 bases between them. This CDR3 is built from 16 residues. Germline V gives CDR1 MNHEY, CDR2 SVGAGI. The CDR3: CASSYGLETAQETQYF. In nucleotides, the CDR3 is TGTGCCAGCAGTTACGGTTTGGAGACAGCACAAGAGACCCAGTACTTC.

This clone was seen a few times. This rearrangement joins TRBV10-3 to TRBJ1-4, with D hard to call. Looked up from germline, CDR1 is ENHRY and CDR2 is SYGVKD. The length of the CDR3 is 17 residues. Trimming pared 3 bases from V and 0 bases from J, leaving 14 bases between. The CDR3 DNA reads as TGTGCCATCAGTGAAAAGGCGAGGAAGACAACTAATGAAAAACTGTTTTTT. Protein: CAISEKARKTTNEKLFF.

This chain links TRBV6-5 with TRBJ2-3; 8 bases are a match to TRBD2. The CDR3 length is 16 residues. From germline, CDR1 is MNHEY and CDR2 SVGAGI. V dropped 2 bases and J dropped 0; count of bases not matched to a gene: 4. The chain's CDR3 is CASSYRLAISTDTQYF. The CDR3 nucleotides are TGTGCCAGCAGTTACAGACTAGCGATTAGCACAGATACGCAGTATTTT.

CDR3 bases: TGTGCCAGCAGTTTATTGACCACCCTGACTAGCGGGAATGCAGATACGCAGTATTTT. It codes for CASSLLTTLTSGNADTQYF. V gene TRBV27 combines with J gene TRBJ2-3; 11 positions agree with TRBD2. J lost 4 bases, V lost 1 base, and 13 bases had no gene match. This CDR3 contains 19 residues. The V gene's germline CDR1 is MNHEY and CDR2 SMNVEV (reference sequence).

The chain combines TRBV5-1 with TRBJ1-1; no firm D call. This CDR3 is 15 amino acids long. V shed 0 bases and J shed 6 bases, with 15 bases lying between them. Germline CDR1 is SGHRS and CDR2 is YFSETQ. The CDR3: CASSLVPGRVAEAFF. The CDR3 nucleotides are TGCGCCAGCAGCTTGGTTCCGGGGAGGGTCGCTGAAGCTTTCTTT. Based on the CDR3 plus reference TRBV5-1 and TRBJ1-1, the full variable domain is KAGVTQTPRYLIKTRGQQVTLSCSPISGHRSVSWYQQTPGQGLQFLFEYFSETQRNKGNFPGRFSGRQFSNSRSEMNVSTLELGDSALYLCASSLVPGRVAEAFFGQGTRLTVV.

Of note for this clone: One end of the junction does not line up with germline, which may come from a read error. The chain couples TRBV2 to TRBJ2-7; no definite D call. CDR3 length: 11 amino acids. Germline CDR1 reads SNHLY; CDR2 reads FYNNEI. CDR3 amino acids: CASSEGSEEYF. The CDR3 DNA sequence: TGTGCCAGCAGTGAAGGCAGCGAGGAGTACTTC.

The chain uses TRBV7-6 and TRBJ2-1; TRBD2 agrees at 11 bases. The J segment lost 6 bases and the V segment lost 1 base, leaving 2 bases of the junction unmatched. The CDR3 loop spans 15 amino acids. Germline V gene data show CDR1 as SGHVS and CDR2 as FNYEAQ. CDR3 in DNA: TGTGCCAGCAGCTTAGGACTAGCGGGAACCAATGAGCAGTTCTTC. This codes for CASSLGLAGTNEQFF.

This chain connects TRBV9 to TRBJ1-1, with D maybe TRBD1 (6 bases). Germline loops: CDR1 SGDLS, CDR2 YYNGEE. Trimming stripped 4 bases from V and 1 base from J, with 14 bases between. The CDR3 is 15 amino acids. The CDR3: CASSIQTGENTEAFF. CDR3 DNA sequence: TGTGCCAGCAGCATCCAGACAGGAGAGAACACTGAAGCTTTCTTT.

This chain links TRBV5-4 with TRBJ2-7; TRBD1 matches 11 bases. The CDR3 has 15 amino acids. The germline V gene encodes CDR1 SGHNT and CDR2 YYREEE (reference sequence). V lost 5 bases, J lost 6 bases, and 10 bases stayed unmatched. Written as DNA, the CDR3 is TGTGCCAGCAGTACCCACCGGGACAGGGGGTTCGAGCAGTACTTC. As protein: CASSTHRDRGFEQYF.

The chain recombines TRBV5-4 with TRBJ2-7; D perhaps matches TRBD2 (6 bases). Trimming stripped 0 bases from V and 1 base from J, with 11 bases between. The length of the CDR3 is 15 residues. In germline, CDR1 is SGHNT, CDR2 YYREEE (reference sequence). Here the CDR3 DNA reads TGTGCCAGCAGCTTGGAGGCGGGAAAGTCCTACGAGCAGTACTTC. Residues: CASSLEAGKSYEQYF. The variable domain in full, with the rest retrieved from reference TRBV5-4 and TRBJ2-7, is ETGVTQSPTHLIKTRGQQVTLRCSSQSGHNTVSWYQQALGQGPQFIFQYYREEENGRGNFPPRFSGLQFPNYSSELNVNALELDDSALYLCASSLEAGKSYEQYFGPGTRLTVT.

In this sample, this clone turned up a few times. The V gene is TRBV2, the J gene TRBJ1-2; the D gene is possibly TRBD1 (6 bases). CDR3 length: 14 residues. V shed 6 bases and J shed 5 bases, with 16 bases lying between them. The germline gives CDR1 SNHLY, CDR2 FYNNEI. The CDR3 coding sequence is TGTGCCAGCAGAAGGACAGCCTTTCTATATGGCTACACCTTC. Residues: CASRRTAFLYGYTF.

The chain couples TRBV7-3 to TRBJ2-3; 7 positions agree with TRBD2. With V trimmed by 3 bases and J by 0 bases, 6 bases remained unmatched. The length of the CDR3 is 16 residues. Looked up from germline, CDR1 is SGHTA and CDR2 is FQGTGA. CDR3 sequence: CASSLVREWSTDTQYF. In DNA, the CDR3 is TGTGCCAGCAGCTTGGTGCGGGAGTGGAGCACAGATACGCAGTATTTT.

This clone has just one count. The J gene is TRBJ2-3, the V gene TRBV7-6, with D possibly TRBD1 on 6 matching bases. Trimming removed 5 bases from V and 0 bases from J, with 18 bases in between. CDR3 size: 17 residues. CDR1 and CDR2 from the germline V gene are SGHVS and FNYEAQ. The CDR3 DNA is TGTGCCAGCAGCACCAAGAGGGACAAGACTAGCACAGATACGCAGTATTTT. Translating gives CASSTKRDKTSTDTQYF.

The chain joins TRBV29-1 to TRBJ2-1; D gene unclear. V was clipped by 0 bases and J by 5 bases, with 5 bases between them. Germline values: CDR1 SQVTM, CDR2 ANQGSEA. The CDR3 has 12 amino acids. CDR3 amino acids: CSVEDLDNEQFF. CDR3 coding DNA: TGCAGCGTTGAAGATCTAGACAATGAGCAGTTCTTC.

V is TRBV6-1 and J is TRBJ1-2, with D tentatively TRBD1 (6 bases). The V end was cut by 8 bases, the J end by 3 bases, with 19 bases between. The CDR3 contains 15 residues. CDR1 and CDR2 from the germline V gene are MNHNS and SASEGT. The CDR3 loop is CASGKKTPGDYGYTF. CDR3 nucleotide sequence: TGTGCCAGCGGAAAAAAGACTCCAGGGGACTATGGCTACACCTTC.

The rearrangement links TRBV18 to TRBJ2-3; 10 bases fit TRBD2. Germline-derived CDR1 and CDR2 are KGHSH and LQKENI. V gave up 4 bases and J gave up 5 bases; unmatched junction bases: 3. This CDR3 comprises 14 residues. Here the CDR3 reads CASSLRLAGDTQYF. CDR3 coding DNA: TGTGCCAGCTCACTCCGACTAGCGGGAGATACGCAGTATTTT.

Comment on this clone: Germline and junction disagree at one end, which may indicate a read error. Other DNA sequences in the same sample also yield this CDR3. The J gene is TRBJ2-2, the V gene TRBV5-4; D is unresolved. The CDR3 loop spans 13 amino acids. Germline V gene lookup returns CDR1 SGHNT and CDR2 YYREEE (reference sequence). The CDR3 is CASSLDGTGELFF. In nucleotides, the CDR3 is TGTGCTAGCAGCTTGGACGGCACCGGGGAGCTGTTTTTT. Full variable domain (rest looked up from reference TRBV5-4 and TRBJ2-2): ETGVTQSPTHLIKTRGQQVTLRCSSQSGHNTVSWYQQALGQGPQFIFQYYREEENGRGNFPPRFSGLQFPNYSSELNVNALELDDSALYLCASSLDGTGELFFGEGSRLTVL.

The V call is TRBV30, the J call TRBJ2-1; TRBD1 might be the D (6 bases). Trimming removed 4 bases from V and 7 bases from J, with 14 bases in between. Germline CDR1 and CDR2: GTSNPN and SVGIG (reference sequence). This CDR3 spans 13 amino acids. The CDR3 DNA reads TGTGCCTGGACCGGGCAAGGGGGAAATGAGCAGTTCTTC. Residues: CAWTGQGGNEQFF.

The CDR3 DNA reads as TGTGCCAGCAGCCCCCGCGGGGGAGGAAACACCGGGGAGCTGTTTTTT. Its protein product is CASSPRGGGNTGELFF. The chain has TRBV9 and TRBJ2-2; TRBD2 aligns across 7 bases. V lost 4 bases and J lost 2; bases outside the gene matches: 8. Germline CDR1 SGDLS, CDR2 YYNGEE. The CDR3 spans 16 residues. Using reference TRBV9 and TRBJ2-2 for the parts outside the CDR3, the full variable domain is DSGVTQTPKHLITATGQRVTLRCSPRSGDLSVYWYQQSLDQGLQFLIQYYNGEERAKGNILERFSAQQFPDLHSELNLSSLELGDSALYFCASSPRGGGNTGELFFGEGSRLTVL.

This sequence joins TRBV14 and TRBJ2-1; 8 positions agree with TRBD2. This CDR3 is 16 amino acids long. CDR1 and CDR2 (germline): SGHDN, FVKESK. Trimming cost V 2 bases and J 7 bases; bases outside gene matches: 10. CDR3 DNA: TGTGCCAGCAGCCAAAGCGGGGGTTTTATCGTTAATGAGCAGTTCTTC. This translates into CASSQSGGFIVNEQFF.

The CDR3 DNA reads as TGTGCCAGCAGTGACTCGAAGTTGTGGCAGGGGGACTCCTACGAGCAGTACTTC. This sequence encodes CASSDSKLWQGDSYEQYF. The rearrangement joins TRBV6-4 to TRBJ2-7, with 7 bases fitting TRBD1. The ends lost 0 bases at V and 0 bases at J; junction bases unmatched: 11. CDR1 is MRHNA and CDR2 is SNTAGT in the germline V gene. CDR3 length: 18 amino acids.

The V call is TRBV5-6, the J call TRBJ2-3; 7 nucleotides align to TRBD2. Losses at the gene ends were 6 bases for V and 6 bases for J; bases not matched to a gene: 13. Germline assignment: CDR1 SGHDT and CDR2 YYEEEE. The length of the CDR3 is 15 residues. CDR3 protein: CASTRRSGRGDTQYF. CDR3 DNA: TGTGCCAGCACCCGGCGGTCGGGGCGGGGGGATACGCAGTATTTT.

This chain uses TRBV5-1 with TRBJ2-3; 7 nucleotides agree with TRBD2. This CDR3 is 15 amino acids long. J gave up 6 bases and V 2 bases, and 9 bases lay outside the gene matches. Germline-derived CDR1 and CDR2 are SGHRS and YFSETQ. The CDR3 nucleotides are TGCGCCAGCAGCTTAGTGGGAGGGTTGGCCGATACGCAGTATTTT. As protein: CASSLVGGLADTQYF.

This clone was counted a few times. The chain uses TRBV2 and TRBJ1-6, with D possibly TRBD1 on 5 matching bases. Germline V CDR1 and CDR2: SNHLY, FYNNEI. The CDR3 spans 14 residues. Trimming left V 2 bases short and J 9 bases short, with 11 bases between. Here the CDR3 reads CASSELTGGSPLHF. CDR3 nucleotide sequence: TGTGCCAGCAGTGAACTAACCGGGGGTTCACCCCTCCACTTT.

In DNA form, the CDR3 reads TGTGCCAGCAGGGGGGGACAGGGGGCTTTTTACGAGCAGTACTTC. Its protein product is CASRGGQGAFYEQYF. J is TRBJ2-7 and V is TRBV5-5, with 12 bases that match TRBD1. With 5 bases clipped from V and 4 bases from J, the junction kept 7 bases outside the gene matches. The CDR3 has 15 amino acids. The germline V gene has CDR1 SGHKS and CDR2 YYEKEE (reference sequence).

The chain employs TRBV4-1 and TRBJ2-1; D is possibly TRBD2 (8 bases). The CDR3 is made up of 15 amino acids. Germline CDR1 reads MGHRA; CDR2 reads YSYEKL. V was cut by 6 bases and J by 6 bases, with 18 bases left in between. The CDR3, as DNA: TGCGCCAGCAGAACGGGACTAGGGGGCATCAATGAGCAGTTCTTC. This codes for CASRTGLGGINEQFF.

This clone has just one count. The CDR3 nucleotides read TGTGCCAGCAAACGGGAGGGACCCTACGAGCAGTACTTC. This sequence encodes CASKREGPYEQYF. The V gene is TRBV2, the J gene TRBJ2-7, with TRBD2 matching over 8 bases. The germline V gene encodes CDR1 SNHLY and CDR2 FYNNEI. The CDR3 covers 13 residues. The V segment lost 7 bases and the J segment 2 bases; nucleotides outside the gene matches: 4.

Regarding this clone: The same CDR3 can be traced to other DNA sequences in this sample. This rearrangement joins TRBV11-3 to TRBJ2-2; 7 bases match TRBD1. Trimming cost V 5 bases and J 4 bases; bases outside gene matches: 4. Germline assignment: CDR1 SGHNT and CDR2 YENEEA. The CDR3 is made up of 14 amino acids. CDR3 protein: CASSRQGSTGELFF. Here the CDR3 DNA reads TGTGCCAGCAGCCGACAGGGATCCACCGGGGAGCTGTTTTTT.

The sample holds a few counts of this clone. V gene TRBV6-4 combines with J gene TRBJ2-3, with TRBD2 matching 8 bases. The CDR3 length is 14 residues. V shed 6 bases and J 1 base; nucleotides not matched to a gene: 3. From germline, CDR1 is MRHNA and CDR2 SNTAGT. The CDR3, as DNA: TGTGCCAGCAGGCCGACTAGCGGCACAGATACGCAGTATTTT. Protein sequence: CASRPTSGTDTQYF.

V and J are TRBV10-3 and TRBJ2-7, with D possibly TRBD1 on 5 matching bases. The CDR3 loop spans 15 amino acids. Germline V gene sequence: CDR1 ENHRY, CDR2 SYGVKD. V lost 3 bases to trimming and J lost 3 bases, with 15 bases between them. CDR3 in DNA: TGTGCCATCAGTGACCCTCCCGAAGGGGTCTACGAGCAGTACTTC. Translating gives CAISDPPEGVYEQYF.